This T cell receptor (beta chain) came from a study of blood T cell repertoires in COVID-19. Study context: Collection of acute and convalescent COVID-19 samples took place in the United States, Italy and Spain. T cells, B-cell-depleted T cells, or PBMCs supplied cDNA or gDNA.

How the authors handled the data: Amplification of reference gene primers provided the estimated nucleated cell counts. TCRdb's copy holds only in-frame clones and misses some; the assay was immunoSEQ multiplex PCR. D and trimming come from the DNA, and the V and J calls and clone size come from that table. The data show tens of thousands of clones, with 90% seen just once and 3% to 4% held by the top ten. The CDR3 spans 15 residues. Germline CDR1 reads MNHNY; CDR2 reads SVGAGI (reference sequence). V gave up 4 bases and J gave up 3 bases; unmatched junction bases: 3. The chain employs TRBV6-6 and TRBJ2-2; 9 positions match TRBD1. The receptor comes from a human donor in a cohort sampled during active COVID-19. Sequencing used peripheral blood. The CDR3 loop reads CASSSDRGDTGELFF. The CDR3 DNA follows: TGTGCCAGCAGTTCGGACAGGGGAGACACCGGGGAGCTGTTTTTT.